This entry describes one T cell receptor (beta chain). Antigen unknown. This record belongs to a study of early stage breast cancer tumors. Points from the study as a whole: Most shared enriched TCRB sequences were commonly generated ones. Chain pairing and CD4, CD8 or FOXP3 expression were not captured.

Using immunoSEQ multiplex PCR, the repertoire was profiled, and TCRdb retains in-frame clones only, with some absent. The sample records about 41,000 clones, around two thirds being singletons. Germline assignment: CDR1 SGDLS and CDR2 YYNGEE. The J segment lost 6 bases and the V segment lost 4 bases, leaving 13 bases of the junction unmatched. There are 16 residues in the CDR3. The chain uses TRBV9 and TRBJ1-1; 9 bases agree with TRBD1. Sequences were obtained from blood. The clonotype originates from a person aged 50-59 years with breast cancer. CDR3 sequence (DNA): TGTGCCAGCAGCCCCCAGATCGACAGGGGGGACTCTGAAGCTTTCTTT. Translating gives CASSPQIDRGDSEAFF.